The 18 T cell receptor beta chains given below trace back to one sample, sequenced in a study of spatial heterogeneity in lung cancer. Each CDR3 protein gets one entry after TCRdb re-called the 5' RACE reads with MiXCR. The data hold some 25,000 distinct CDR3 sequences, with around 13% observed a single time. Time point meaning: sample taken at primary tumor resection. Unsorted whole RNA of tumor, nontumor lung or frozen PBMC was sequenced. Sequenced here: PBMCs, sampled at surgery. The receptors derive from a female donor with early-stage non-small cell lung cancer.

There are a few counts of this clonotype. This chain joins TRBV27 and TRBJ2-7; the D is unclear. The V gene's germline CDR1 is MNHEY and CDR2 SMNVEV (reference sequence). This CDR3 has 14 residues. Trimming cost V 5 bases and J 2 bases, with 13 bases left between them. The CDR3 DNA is TGTGCCAGCAGTCCGCGGATTGGGACCTACGAGCAGTACGTC. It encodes CASSPRIGTYEQYV.

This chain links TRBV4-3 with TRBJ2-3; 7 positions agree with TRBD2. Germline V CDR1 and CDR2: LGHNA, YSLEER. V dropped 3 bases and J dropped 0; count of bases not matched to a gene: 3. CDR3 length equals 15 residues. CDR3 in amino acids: CASSHSSGSTDTQYF. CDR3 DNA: TGCGCCAGCAGCCATTCTAGCGGTAGCACAGATACGCAGTATTTT.

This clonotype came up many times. CDR3 DNA sequence: TGTGCCACCAGCAGAGATCTGGGGGAGCTCCGGGAGCAGTACTTC. Encoded protein: CATSRDLGELREQYF. V is TRBV15 and J is TRBJ2-7; perhaps D is TRBD1 or TRBD2 (5 bases each). Germline V gene data show CDR1 as LNHNV and CDR2 as YYDKDF (reference sequence). Trimming left V 0 bases short and J 7 bases short, with 16 bases between. The CDR3 has 15 amino acids. Full variable domain (outside the CDR3, taken from reference TRBV15 and TRBJ2-7): DAMVIQNPRYQVTQFGKPVTLSCSQTLNHNVMYWYQQKSSQAPKLLFHYYDKDFNNEADTPDNFQSRRPNTSFCFLDIRSPGLGDTAMYLCATSRDLGELREQYFGPGTRLTVT.

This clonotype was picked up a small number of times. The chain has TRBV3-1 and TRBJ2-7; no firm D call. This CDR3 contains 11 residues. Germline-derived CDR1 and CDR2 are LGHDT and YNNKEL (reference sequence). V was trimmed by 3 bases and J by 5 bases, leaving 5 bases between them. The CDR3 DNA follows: TGTGCCAGCAGCCAGGTTAACGAGCAGTACTTC. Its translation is CASSQVNEQYF.

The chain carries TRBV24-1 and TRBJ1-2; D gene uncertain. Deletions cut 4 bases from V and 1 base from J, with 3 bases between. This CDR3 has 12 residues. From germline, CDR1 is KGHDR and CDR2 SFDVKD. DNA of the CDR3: TGTGCCACCAGTGAGGTTAACTATGGCTACACCTTC. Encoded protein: CATSEVNYGYTF.

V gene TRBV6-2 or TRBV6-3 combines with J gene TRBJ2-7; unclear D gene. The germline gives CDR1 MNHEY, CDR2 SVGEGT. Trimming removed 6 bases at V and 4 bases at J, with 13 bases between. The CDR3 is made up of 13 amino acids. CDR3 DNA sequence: TGTGCCAGCAGATGGGGTGGAGATTACGAGCAGTACTTC. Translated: CASRWGGDYEQYF.

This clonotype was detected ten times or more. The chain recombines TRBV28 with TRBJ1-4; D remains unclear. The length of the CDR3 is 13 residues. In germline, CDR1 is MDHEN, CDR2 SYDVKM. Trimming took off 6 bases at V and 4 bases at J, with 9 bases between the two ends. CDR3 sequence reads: CASREVLNEKLFF. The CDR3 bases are TGTGCCAGCAGAGAGGTGCTTAATGAAAAACTGTTTTTT.

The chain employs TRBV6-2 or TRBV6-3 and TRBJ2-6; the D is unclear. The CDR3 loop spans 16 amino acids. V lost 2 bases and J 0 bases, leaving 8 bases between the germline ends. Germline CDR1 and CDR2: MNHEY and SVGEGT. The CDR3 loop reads CASSYQTFSGANVLTF. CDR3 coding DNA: TGTGCCAGCAGTTACCAGACCTTCTCTGGGGCCAACGTCCTGACTTTC.

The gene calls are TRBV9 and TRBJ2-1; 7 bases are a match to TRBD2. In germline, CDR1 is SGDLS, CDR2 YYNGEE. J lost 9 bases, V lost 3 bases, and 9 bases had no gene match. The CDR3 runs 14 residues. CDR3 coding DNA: TGTGCCAGCAGCGCAAGACTAGCCCGGGTTGAGCAGTTCTTC. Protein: CASSARLARVEQFF.

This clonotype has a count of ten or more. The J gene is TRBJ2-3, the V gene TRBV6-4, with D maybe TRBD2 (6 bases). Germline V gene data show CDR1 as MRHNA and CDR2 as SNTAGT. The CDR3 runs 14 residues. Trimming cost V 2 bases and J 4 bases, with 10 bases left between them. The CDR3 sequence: CASSDGGGADTQYF. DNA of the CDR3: TGTGCCAGCAGTGACGGGGGAGGAGCAGATACGCAGTATTTT.

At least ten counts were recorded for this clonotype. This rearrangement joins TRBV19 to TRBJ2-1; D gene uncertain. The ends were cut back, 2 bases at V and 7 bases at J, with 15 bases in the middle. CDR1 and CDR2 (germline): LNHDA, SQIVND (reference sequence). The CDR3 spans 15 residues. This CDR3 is CASSIFPPERNEQFF. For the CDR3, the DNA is TGTGCCAGTAGTATATTCCCTCCGGAGCGTAATGAGCAGTTCTTC.

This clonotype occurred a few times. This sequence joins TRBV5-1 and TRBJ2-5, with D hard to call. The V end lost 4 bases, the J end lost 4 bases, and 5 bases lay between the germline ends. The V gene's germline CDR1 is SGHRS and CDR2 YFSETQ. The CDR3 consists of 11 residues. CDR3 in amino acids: CASSNTETQYF. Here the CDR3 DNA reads TGCGCCAGCAGCAACACAGAGACCCAGTACTTC. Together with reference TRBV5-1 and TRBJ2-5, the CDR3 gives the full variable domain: KAGVTQTPRYLIKTRGQQVTLSCSPISGHRSVSWYQQTPGQGLQFLFEYFSETQRNKGNFPGRFSGRQFSNSRSEMNVSTLELGDSALYLCASSNTETQYFGPGTRLLVL.

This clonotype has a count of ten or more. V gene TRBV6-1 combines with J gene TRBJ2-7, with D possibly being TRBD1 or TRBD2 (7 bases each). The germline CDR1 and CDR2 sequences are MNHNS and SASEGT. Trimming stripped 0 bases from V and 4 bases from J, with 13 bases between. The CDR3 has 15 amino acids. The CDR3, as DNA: TGTGCCAGCAGTGAAGCATCCCAGGGGGGGTACGAGCAGTACTTC. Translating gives CASSEASQGGYEQYF.

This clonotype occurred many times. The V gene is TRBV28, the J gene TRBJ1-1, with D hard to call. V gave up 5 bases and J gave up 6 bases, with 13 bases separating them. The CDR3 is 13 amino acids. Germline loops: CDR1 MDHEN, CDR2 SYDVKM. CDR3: CASSLDVSSEAFF. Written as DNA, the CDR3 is TGTGCCAGCAGTCTGGACGTAAGCTCTGAAGCTTTCTTT.

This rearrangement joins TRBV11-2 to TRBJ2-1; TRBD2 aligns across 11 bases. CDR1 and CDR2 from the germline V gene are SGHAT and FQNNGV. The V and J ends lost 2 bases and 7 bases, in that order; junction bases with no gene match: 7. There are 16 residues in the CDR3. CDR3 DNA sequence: TGTGCCAGCAGCTTATGGTTAGCGGGGGGGACAAATGAGCAGTTCTTC. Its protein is CASSLWLAGGTNEQFF.

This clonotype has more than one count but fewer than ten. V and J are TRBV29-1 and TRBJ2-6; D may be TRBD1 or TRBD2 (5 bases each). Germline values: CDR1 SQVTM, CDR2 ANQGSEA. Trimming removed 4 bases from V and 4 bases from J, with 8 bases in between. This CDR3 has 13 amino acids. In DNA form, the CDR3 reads TGCAGCGTTGCCGGGACCGGGGCCAACGTCCTGACTTTC. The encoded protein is CSVAGTGANVLTF.

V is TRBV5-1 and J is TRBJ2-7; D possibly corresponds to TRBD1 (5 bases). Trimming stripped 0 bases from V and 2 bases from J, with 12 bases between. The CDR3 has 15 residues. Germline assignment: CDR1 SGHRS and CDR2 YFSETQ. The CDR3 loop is CASSLGPGITYEQYF. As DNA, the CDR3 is TGCGCCAGCAGCTTGGGTCCAGGGATAACCTACGAGCAGTACTTC.

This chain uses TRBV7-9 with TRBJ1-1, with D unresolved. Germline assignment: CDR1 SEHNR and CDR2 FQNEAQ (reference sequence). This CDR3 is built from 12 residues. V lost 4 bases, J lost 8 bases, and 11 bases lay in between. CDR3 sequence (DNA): TGTGCCAGCAGCTATGGGAGTTGGGAAGCTTTCTTT. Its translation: CASSYGSWEAFF.